Listed below are T cell receptor beta chains from one sample, sequenced in a study of T-cell reconstitution after alpha-beta-depleted transplantation in children. TCRdb independently ran MiXCR on the PCR reads; one entry per CDR3 protein. The data contain 800,000 to 1,000,000 distinct CDR3 sequences, roughly 31% of them singletons. The source material was PBMCs, mostly from graft donor cells, sampled 360 days after TCRalphabeta/CD19-depleted stem cell transplant. The receptor source for this set is a boy under two years old who had a stem cell transplant for SCID, so the T cells may come from the graft donor. Both conserved end residues are part of each CDR3. Each record gives: V gene, clone size, D gene, J gene, CDR3 DNA, CDR3 protein. The D gene is left open where the match is weak. Some rows mark clone size as missing; the rest say once, few, many or name a class of expanded clone.

V: TRBV4-1
size: -
D: TRBD1
J: TRBJ2-3
DNA: TGCGCCAGCAGCCAACTTCAGGGGGACACAGATACGCAGTATTTT
CDR3: CASSQLQGDTDTQYF

V: TRBV20-1
size: -
D: -
J: TRBJ1-2
DNA: TGCAGTGCCCCAGCGAGGGGCGGCCACTATGGCTACACCTTC
CDR3: CSAPARGGHYGYTF

V: TRBV2
size: -
D: TRBD1
J: TRBJ2-5
DNA: TGTGCCAGCGGGGGACAGGGGAGGCAAGAGACCCAGTACTTC
CDR3: CASGGQGRQETQYF

V: TRBV15
size: -
D: TRBD2
J: TRBJ2-1
DNA: TGTGCCACCAGCAGAGACGGGAGCGGGGCCTACAATGAGCAGTTCTTC
CDR3: CATSRDGSGAYNEQFF

V: TRBV5-6
size: -
D: TRBD2
J: TRBJ2-5
DNA: TGTGCCAGCAGCAAGTTAGCGGGGGGGCGACAAGAGACCCAGTACTTC
CDR3: CASSKLAGGRQETQYF

V: TRBV5-1
size: -
D: -
J: TRBJ2-4
DNA: TGCGCCAGCAGTTTGGCATTCCGACAGGCCAAAAACATTCAGTACTTC
CDR3: CASSLAFRQAKNIQYF

V: TRBV12-3/TRBV12-4
size: few
D: -
J: TRBJ1-2
DNA: TGTGCCAGCAGTCCCGGCCTAGGGGACCCATACGACCATGGCTACACCTTC
CDR3: CASSPGLGDPYDHGYTF

V: TRBV6-5
size: -
D: TRBD2
J: TRBJ2-1
DNA: TGTGCCAGCAGTTCAGCGGGGGGGCTTATCAATGAGCAGTTCTTC
CDR3: CASSSAGGLINEQFF

V: TRBV29-1
size: few
D: -
J: TRBJ2-3
DNA: TGCAGCGTTGATAGGCTTTGCACAGAGGAACCTACGCAGTATTTT
CDR3: CSVDRLCTEEPTQYF

V: TRBV7-6
size: few
D: -
J: TRBJ2-7
DNA: TGTGCCAGCAGCTCAAAGGGGGTATACGAGCAGTACTTC
CDR3: CASSSKGVYEQYF

V: TRBV5-1
size: -
D: -
J: TRBJ2-3
DNA: TGCGCCAGCAGCTTGGACAGGCGGGGTAGCACAGATACGCAGTATTTT
CDR3: CASSLDRRGSTDTQYF

V: TRBV20-1
size: -
D: -
J: TRBJ1-2
DNA: TGCTGTGCCCGTCACATAGTGGCCTTTGGGGCTAACTATGGCTACACCTTC
CDR3: CCARHIVAFGANYGYTF

V: TRBV2
size: few
D: -
J: TRBJ2-5
DNA: TGTGCCAGCAGTGCGGGAAGGGAGACCCAGTACTTC
CDR3: CASSAGRETQYF

V: TRBV5-1
size: -
D: -
J: TRBJ1-1
DNA: TGCGCCAGCAGCTTGGGGGGGGAATTCACTGAAGCTTTCTTT
CDR3: CASSLGGEFTEAFF

V: TRBV28
size: -
D: -
J: TRBJ2-7
DNA: TGTGCCAGCAGTTTAAGGGGGGGGGTTTCCTACGAGCAGTACTTC
CDR3: CASSLRGGVSYEQYF

V: TRBV29-1
size: few
D: TRBD1
J: TRBJ1-1
DNA: TGCAGCGTTACAGGGGGTCCCATGAACACTGAAGCTTTCTTT
CDR3: CSVTGGPMNTEAFF

V: TRBV3-1
size: few
D: TRBD2
J: TRBJ2-7
DNA: TGTGCCAGCAGCCAGACACTAGCGGGGAGGCAGTACTTC
CDR3: CASSQTLAGRQYF

V: TRBV12-3/TRBV12-4
size: many
D: -
J: TRBJ2-1
DNA: TGTGCCAGCAGAGCGAACAATGAGCAGTTCTTC
CDR3: CASRANNEQFF

V: TRBV6-1
size: -
D: TRBD2
J: TRBJ2-7
DNA: TGTGCCAGCAGTCAGCTAGCGGGGTTCTCCTACGAGCAGTACTTC
CDR3: CASSQLAGFSYEQYF

V: TRBV12-3/TRBV12-4
size: -
D: -
J: TRBJ2-6
DNA: TGTGCCAGCAGTTCCGGGATCTCTGGGGCCAACGTCCTGACTTTC
CDR3: CASSSGISGANVLTF

V: TRBV12-3/TRBV12-4
size: few
D: -
J: TRBJ1-1
DNA: TGTGCCAGCAGTGACTACGGGGCGAACACTGAAGCTTTCTTT
CDR3: CASSDYGANTEAFF

V: TRBV4-2
size: -
D: -
J: TRBJ1-3
DNA: TGTGCCAGCGGCCCAGGGCCGCTTGGCTGGGCCATATATTTT
CDR3: CASGPGPLGWAIYF

V: TRBV9
size: -
D: TRBD1
J: TRBJ2-5
DNA: TGTGCCAGCAGCGTAGGCGGAACAGGGGTGGAGGCGACCCAGTACTTC
CDR3: CASSVGGTGVEATQYF

V: TRBV6-5
size: -
D: -
J: TRBJ1-1
DNA: TGTGCCAGCAGTTACCGGCGGGGTCGCGTTGCAGAAGCTTTCTTT
CDR3: CASSYRRGRVAEAFF

V: TRBV6-5
size: -
D: -
J: TRBJ2-5
DNA: TGTGCCAGCAGTTACAGGGATGGTGTAGAGACCCAGTACTTC
CDR3: CASSYRDGVETQYF

V: TRBV7-9
size: -
D: TRBD2
J: TRBJ2-1
DNA: TGTGCCAGCAGCTCGGCTAGCGGCTACAATGAGCAGTTCTTC
CDR3: CASSSASGYNEQFF

V: TRBV29-1
size: -
D: -
J: TRBJ2-1
DNA: TGCAGCGTTACGCAGAGTTTGGGGGACAATGAGCAGTTCTTC
CDR3: CSVTQSLGDNEQFF

V: TRBV12-3/TRBV12-4
size: -
D: -
J: TRBJ2-1
DNA: TGTGCCAGCACCACCAGGGGGGGATTCAATGAGCAGTTCTTC
CDR3: CASTTRGGFNEQFF

V: TRBV24-1
size: -
D: -
J: TRBJ2-1
DNA: TGTGCCACCAGTGGGGCCTTCTCCTACAATGAGCAGTTCTTC
CDR3: CATSGAFSYNEQFF

V: TRBV12-3/TRBV12-4
size: -
D: -
J: TRBJ2-2
DNA: TGTGCCAGCAGTCCCGACGGCCAGAACACCGGGGAGCTGTTTTTT
CDR3: CASSPDGQNTGELFF

V: TRBV4-1
size: few
D: -
J: TRBJ1-3
DNA: TGCGCCAGCAGCCAAGAACTCGGAAACACCATATATTTT
CDR3: CASSQELGNTIYF

V: TRBV7-9
size: few
D: -
J: TRBJ2-7
DNA: TGTGCCAGCAGCACCTCTCGACCTTACGAGCAGTACTTC
CDR3: CASSTSRPYEQYF

V: TRBV14
size: few
D: -
J: TRBJ2-5
DNA: TGTGCCAGCAGCCAATCTCCACCTCAGGAGACCCAGTACTTC
CDR3: CASSQSPPQETQYF

V: TRBV2
size: -
D: -
J: TRBJ2-3
DNA: TGTGCCAGCAGTGGCAGGGAGGAGGGTAGCACAGATACGCAGTATTTT
CDR3: CASSGREEGSTDTQYF

V: TRBV5-1
size: many
D: TRBD1
J: TRBJ1-1
DNA: TGCGCCAGCAGGGACAGGGGCCCGAACACTGAAGCTTTCTTT
CDR3: CASRDRGPNTEAFF

V: TRBV29-1
size: -
D: TRBD1
J: TRBJ2-2
DNA: TGCAGCGCCGAGAATCCCGGGACAGGGTTGAACACCGGGGAGCTGTTTTTT
CDR3: CSAENPGTGLNTGELFF

V: TRBV20-1
size: few
D: -
J: TRBJ2-3
DNA: TGCAGTGCTAGAGATGGTCGGCTCCCGGAGGGAGATACGCAGTATTTT
CDR3: CSARDGRLPEGDTQYF

V: TRBV20-1
size: -
D: -
J: TRBJ2-1
DNA: TGCAGTGCTAGAGATAAGCCTTTTCCCTACAATGAGCAGTTCTTC
CDR3: CSARDKPFPYNEQFF

V: TRBV4-2
size: few
D: TRBD1
J: TRBJ2-7
DNA: TGTGCCAGCAGCCAAGTGCAGGGGGCGACCTACGAGCAGTACTTC
CDR3: CASSQVQGATYEQYF

V: TRBV5-1
size: few
D: -
J: TRBJ2-7
DNA: TGCGCCAGCAGCCCTTCCCAGGGGCCATCCTACGAGCAGTACTTC
CDR3: CASSPSQGPSYEQYF

V: TRBV6-1
size: few
D: -
J: TRBJ2-2
DNA: TGTGCCAGCAGGCTAGGGCTGGGGACCGGGGAGCTGTTTTTT
CDR3: CASRLGLGTGELFF

V: TRBV6-1
size: once
D: -
J: TRBJ2-3
DNA: TGTGCCAACAAACACTCTAGGTCGGATACGCAGTATTTT
CDR3: CANKHSRSDTQYF

V: TRBV4-1
size: few
D: -
J: TRBJ1-5
DNA: TGCGCCAGCAGCCAAGATCAAACCTGGACTGCTGATCAGCCCCAGCATTTT
CDR3: CASSQDQTWTADQPQHF

V: TRBV6-5
size: few
D: -
J: TRBJ1-1
DNA: TGTGCCAGCAGTTATTTGCGCCAAATGGGAACTGAAGCTTTCTTT
CDR3: CASSYLRQMGTEAFF

V: TRBV5-1
size: few
D: -
J: TRBJ2-6
DNA: TGCGCCAGCAGCCAGCGTCGGGGAGAGGGCTCTGGGGCCAACGTCCTGACTTTC
CDR3: CASSQRRGEGSGANVLTF

V: TRBV12-3/TRBV12-4
size: many
D: -
J: TRBJ2-7
DNA: TGTGCCAGCAGTTTACGGGCGGGCTACGAGCAGTACTTC
CDR3: CASSLRAGYEQYF